These 6 T cell receptor beta chains were all obtained from the same sample, sequenced in a study of T cell responses to AZD1222 COVID-19 vaccine. Generated by immunoSEQ multiplex PCR, the TCRdb table keeps only in-frame clones and is missing some. The table shows about 210,000 clones, with roughly 94% occurring only once. The sample was peripheral blood, taken 28 days after the second dose of the MenACWY control vaccine. These receptors were obtained from an adult who received the MenACWY meningococcal vaccine as a control.

The chain recombines TRBV10-3 with TRBJ2-5; 8 bases map to TRBD2. Germline loops: CDR1 ENHRY, CDR2 SYGVKD. Trimming removed 2 bases from V and 0 bases from J; junction bases left unmatched: 5. The CDR3 loop spans 16 amino acids. The CDR3 loop is CAISENVAGNQETQYF. In DNA, the CDR3 is TGTGCCATCAGTGAGAACGTAGCGGGAAACCAAGAGACCCAGTACTTC.

This sequence joins TRBV9 and TRBJ2-1; TRBD2 aligns across 10 bases. The V segment lost 4 bases and the J segment 5 bases; nucleotides outside the gene matches: 9. CDR1 and CDR2 (germline): SGDLS, YYNGEE. The CDR3 has 16 residues. The CDR3 loop reads CASSIWSGGDHNEQFF. Here the CDR3 DNA reads TGTGCCAGCAGCATATGGAGCGGGGGGGACCACAATGAGCAGTTCTTC.

The J gene is TRBJ2-2, the V gene TRBV18, with D hard to call. Germline CDR1 is KGHSH and CDR2 is LQKENI. The germline V and J ends were trimmed by 4 bases and 3 bases, with 15 bases remaining between them. The CDR3 loop spans 16 amino acids. CDR3 nucleotides: TGTGCCAGCTCACTAACCACATCATCCGACACCGGGGAGCTGTTTTTT. Protein product: CASSLTTSSDTGELFF.

The V call is TRBV2, the J call TRBJ2-5; D remains ambiguous. Trimming took 7 bases from V and 2 from J, leaving 5 bases between them. Germline V gene data show CDR1 as SNHLY and CDR2 as FYNNEI. The CDR3 has 11 amino acids. The CDR3 DNA follows: TGTGCCAGCACCGGGCAAGAGACCCAGTACTTC. Translation gives CASTGQETQYF.

This clone came up once. The genes are TRBV30 and TRBJ2-7; TRBD2 aligns across 14 bases. This CDR3 is built from 13 residues. The germline CDR1 and CDR2 sequences are GTSNPN and SVGIG (reference sequence). Trimming at V came to 3 bases and at J to 12 bases, leaving 7 bases not matched to a gene. The CDR3 nucleotides are TGTGCCTGGAGGGGACTAGCGGGAGACGGCGGGTACTTC. Translation gives CAWRGLAGDGGYF.

The V and J genes are TRBV7-9 and TRBJ2-1; 7 bases line up with TRBD1. The CDR3 contains 15 residues. V was pared by 6 bases and J by 5 bases, with 10 bases of the junction left unmatched. Germline V CDR1 and CDR2: SEHNR, FQNEAQ (reference sequence). The CDR3 bases are TGTGCCAGCAGGGCGGAAGGGGGCGCACACAATGAGCAGTTCTTC. This sequence encodes CASRAEGGAHNEQFF.